The 3 T cell receptor beta chains in this list originate from one sample, sequenced in a study. Data came from immunoSEQ multiplex PCR; TCRdb stores just in-frame clones and leaves some out. The sample includes 60,000 to 85,000 clones, around 93% of them seen just once. Sample: PBMCs. The receptors were sampled from a man between 40 and 49 years old with rheumatoid arthritis.

The chain combines TRBV6-5 with TRBJ1-5; TRBD1 agrees at 7 bases. Germline V gene data show CDR1 as MNHEY and CDR2 as SVGAGI. There are 13 residues in the CDR3. The CDR3 nucleotides read TGTGCGGGGACAGTCAATAGCAATCAGCCCCAGCATTTT. Protein: CAGTVNSNQPQHF.

This clone was counted a single time. The gene calls are TRBV19 and TRBJ2-5; 11 positions match TRBD2. The germline V gene has CDR1 LNHDA and CDR2 SQIVND (reference sequence). This CDR3 region has 19 residues. V was clipped by 0 bases and J by 1 base; unmatched bases: 10. The CDR3 DNA sequence: TGTGCCAGTAGTATAGAGCGTCGGACTAGCGGGTCAATCCAAGAGACCCAGTACTTC. Protein sequence: CASSIERRTSGSIQETQYF.

This rearrangement joins TRBV30 to TRBJ1-2; 8 nucleotides line up with TRBD1. Germline CDR1 and CDR2: GTSNPN and SVGIG (reference sequence). V lost 2 bases and J lost 8; bases outside the gene matches: 7. The CDR3 loop spans 13 amino acids. The CDR3 DNA reads TGTGCCTGGAGTACCAGGGGGCTGGGGGGCTACACCTTC. This sequence encodes CAWSTRGLGGYTF.